The 31 T cell receptor beta chains below all came from one sample that was sequenced in a study of shared clonotypes between healthy human individuals. The method was immunoSEQ multiplex PCR; TCRdb's version includes in-frame clones alone and lacks a portion of them. The profile shows about a million clones, around 75% of them singletons. Sequencing was carried out using memory CD4+ T cells sorted from blood. Indicated subset: CD45RA-negative fraction. The receptor set was obtained from a man between 18 and 35 years old in good health.

The chain combines TRBV4-1 with TRBJ2-3, with D possibly matching TRBD2 (7 bases). This CDR3 contains 17 residues. Per germline, CDR1 MGHRA and CDR2 YSYEKL. V was shortened by 1 base and J by 2 bases, with 16 bases between the two germline ends. CDR3 in amino acids: CASSQGSGGAHTDTQYF. CDR3 DNA sequence: TGCGCCAGCAGCCAAGGGTCTGGGGGGGCACACACAGATACGCAGTATTTT.

The V gene is TRBV5-1, the J gene TRBJ2-1, with TRBD2 matching over 12 bases. The J segment lost 8 bases and the V segment lost 4 bases, leaving 10 bases of the junction unmatched. The CDR3 totals 16 residues. From germline, CDR1 is SGHRS and CDR2 YFSETQ. The CDR3 DNA sequence: TGCGCCAGCAGCCCGATATCTAGCGGGGGGGGGCATGAGCAGTTCTTC. Its protein is CASSPISSGGGHEQFF.

This rearrangement joins TRBV15 to TRBJ2-6; D might be TRBD1 or TRBD2, each matching 5 bases. The CDR3 covers 18 residues. Germline-derived CDR1 and CDR2 are LNHNV and YYDKDF (reference sequence). Trimming removed 0 bases from V and 0 bases from J, with 12 bases in between. The CDR3 sequence is CATSRDGTWSSGANVLTF. CDR3 nucleotides: TGTGCCACCAGCAGAGATGGGACGTGGAGCTCTGGGGCCAACGTCCTGACTTTC.

This clone was counted ten times or more. J is TRBJ1-2 and V is TRBV28; weak D call: TRBD1 (6 bases). Germline CDR1 reads MDHEN; CDR2 reads SYDVKM. Trimming shortened V by 6 bases and J by 0 bases, and 14 bases separated the two germline ends. The length of the CDR3 is 15 residues. CDR3 sequence: CASSTTWTANYGYTF. DNA of the CDR3: TGTGCCAGCAGCACGACATGGACAGCTAACTATGGCTACACCTTC.

The chain employs TRBV19 and TRBJ2-7; 7 bases map to TRBD2. The germline CDR1 and CDR2 sequences are LNHDA and SQIVND (reference sequence). This CDR3 spans 14 amino acids. V was pared by 4 bases and J by 7 bases, with 10 bases of the junction left unmatched. The CDR3 protein is CASSTSGPAGEQYF. The DNA of the CDR3 is TGTGCCAGTAGTACTAGCGGCCCCGCGGGAGAGCAGTACTTC.

The rearrangement uses TRBV7-9 and TRBJ1-4, with D hard to call. Looked up from germline, CDR1 is SEHNR and CDR2 is FQNEAQ (reference sequence). Trimming stripped 5 bases from V and 1 base from J, with 11 bases between. The CDR3 is 15 residues long. CDR3 nucleotide sequence: TGTGCCAGCAGCGATCGGACGGGAACTAATGAAAAACTGTTTTTT. It encodes CASSDRTGTNEKLFF.

J is TRBJ1-2 and V is TRBV7-8, with a tentative D call TRBD1 (5 bases). Germline V gene data show CDR1 as SGHVS and CDR2 as FQNEAQ. The CDR3 runs to 14 residues. Deletions cut 0 bases from V and 5 bases from J, with 10 bases between. The CDR3 protein is CASSLAGHSYGYTF. Here the CDR3 DNA reads TGTGCCAGCAGCTTAGCCGGACACAGTTATGGCTACACCTTC.

The J gene is TRBJ2-2, the V gene TRBV7-2; the D gene is possibly TRBD1 (6 bases). Trimming stripped 1 base from V and 6 bases from J, with 12 bases between. Germline CDR1 is SGHTA and CDR2 is FQGNSA. The CDR3 runs 15 residues. Here the CDR3 DNA reads TGTGCCAGCAGCTTAGTGTACAGGGTCGCCGGGGAGCTGTTTTTT. Protein product: CASSLVYRVAGELFF.

The V gene is TRBV10-3, the J gene TRBJ2-2; tentative D call: TRBD1 (6 bases). The CDR3 is 14 residues long. Deletions cut 3 bases from V and 4 bases from J, with 9 bases between. CDR1 and CDR2 from the germline V gene are ENHRY and SYGVKD. The CDR3 spells CAISDRGSTGELFF. For the CDR3, the DNA is TGTGCCATCAGTGACAGGGGAAGCACCGGGGAGCTGTTTTTT.

This clone occurred a few times. The chain recombines TRBV10-3 with TRBJ2-5; 12 bases line up with TRBD2. Germline V gene data show CDR1 as ENHRY and CDR2 as SYGVKD. V was pared by 0 bases and J by 5 bases, with 10 bases of the junction left unmatched. This CDR3 is built from 18 residues. The chain's CDR3 is CAISESLLAGGPRETQYF. The CDR3, as DNA: TGTGCCATCAGTGAGTCCCTCCTAGCGGGGGGGCCTAGGGAGACCCAGTACTTC.

This clone has only a few counts. The chain has TRBV30 and TRBJ1-5; D may be TRBD1 (6 bases). CDR3 length: 15 amino acids. The germline V gene encodes CDR1 GTSNPN and CDR2 SVGIG (reference sequence). V dropped 4 bases and J dropped 6 bases, with 19 bases sitting between them. The DNA of the CDR3 is TGTGCCTGGACTGCAGGGGCTTCGGTTGGTCAGCCCCAGCATTTT. Protein product: CAWTAGASVGQPQHF.

The rearrangement links TRBV7-2 to TRBJ2-7, with a possible D match to TRBD2 (5 bases). From germline, CDR1 is SGHTA and CDR2 FQGNSA. The CDR3 loop spans 13 amino acids. Between the trimmed V and J ends, which lost 3 bases and 6 bases, there was a span of 12 bases. CDR3 DNA: TGTGCCAGCAGCTTTGGACTGACGAGCGAGCAGTACTTC. Protein product: CASSFGLTSEQYF.

The V call is TRBV6-1, the J call TRBJ1-1; no firm D call. The CDR3 totals 13 residues. The germline gives CDR1 MNHNS, CDR2 SASEGT. V dropped 7 bases and J dropped 2 bases, with 11 bases sitting between them. The CDR3 DNA follows: TGTGCCAGCACCGGCAGAACTAACACTGAAGCTTTCTTT. It specifies CASTGRTNTEAFF.

This clone appeared a few times. CDR3 region: CASSPSGGLGTGELFF. The CDR3 region has the DNA TGTGCCAGCAGCCCCAGCGGGGGGCTGGGCACCGGGGAGCTGTTTTTT. The genes are TRBV5-4 and TRBJ2-2, with 9 positions matching TRBD2. This CDR3 spans 16 amino acids. Germline V gives CDR1 SGHNT, CDR2 YYREEE (reference sequence). Germline trimming cut 4 bases from V and 4 bases from J; bases unmatched to any gene: 8.

V usage is TRBV4-1 and J usage is TRBJ1-3; D call uncertain. This CDR3 has 14 amino acids. Trimming took 0 bases from V and 10 from J, leaving 13 bases between them. Germline V gives CDR1 MGHRA, CDR2 YSYEKL. CDR3 sequence (DNA): TGCGCCAGCAGCCAAGAGGGAAGCGGGCGGACCATATATTTT. It codes for CASSQEGSGRTIYF.

This sequence joins TRBV2 and TRBJ2-1; possible D gene TRBD2, 6 bases. V was pared by 5 bases and J by 7 bases, with 6 bases between. This CDR3 region has 11 residues. Germline V lookup: CDR1 SNHLY, CDR2 FYNNEI. As DNA, the CDR3 is TGTGCCAGCAGTAGCGGGAATGAGCAGTTCTTC. Residues: CASSSGNEQFF.

The rearrangement joins TRBV6-1 to TRBJ2-2; D is undetermined. V was shortened by 5 bases and J by 3 bases, with 4 bases between the two germline ends. Germline V gene data show CDR1 as MNHNS and CDR2 as SASEGT. This CDR3 is built from 12 residues. DNA for the CDR3: TGTGCCAGCAGTCGTCACACCGGGGAGCTGTTTTTT. It codes for CASSRHTGELFF.

The chain has TRBV7-9 and TRBJ2-2; D may be TRBD1 (7 bases). This CDR3 has 17 amino acids. V was cut by 4 bases and J by 0 bases, with 15 bases left in between. Germline V gives CDR1 SEHNR, CDR2 FQNEAQ (reference sequence). Here the CDR3 reads CASSSSQGGTNTGELFF. For the CDR3, the DNA is TGTGCCAGCAGCTCTTCTCAGGGGGGCACGAACACCGGGGAGCTGTTTTTT.

The chain employs TRBV7-2 and TRBJ2-5; 14 nucleotides agree with TRBD2. The V segment lost 3 bases and the J segment 5 bases; nucleotides outside the gene matches: 5. This CDR3 region has 16 residues. Germline V CDR1 and CDR2: SGHTA, FQGNSA. In DNA, the CDR3 is TGTGCCAGCAGCTTTGGGACTAGCGGGGGCGGGGAGACCCAGTACTTC. Translation: CASSFGTSGGGETQYF.

The V call is TRBV5-4, the J call TRBJ2-7; D gene ambiguous. Trimming took 3 bases from V and 5 from J, leaving 15 bases between them. CDR3 length equals 14 residues. Per the germline V gene, CDR1 is SGHNT and CDR2 is YYREEE (reference sequence). The CDR3 reads CASSSATGRHEQYF. The DNA for the CDR3 is TGTGCCAGCAGCTCTGCCACTGGGCGGCACGAGCAGTACTTC.

This clone was counted between two and nine times. The chain couples TRBV13 to TRBJ2-5; 13 nucleotides line up with TRBD2. There are 15 residues in the CDR3. V was clipped by 5 bases and J by 4 bases; unmatched bases: 4. CDR1 and CDR2 (germline): PRHDT, FYEKMQ (reference sequence). CDR3 bases: TGTGCCAGCAGCCTTAGACTAGCGGGGGGAGAGACCCAGTACTTC. It is translated as CASSLRLAGGETQYF.

V and J are TRBV18 and TRBJ1-1, with D possibly TRBD1 on 5 matching bases. The CDR3 extends over 13 amino acids. Trimming stripped 5 bases from V and 1 base from J, with 8 bases between. Looked up from germline, CDR1 is KGHSH and CDR2 is LQKENI. DNA for the CDR3: TGTGCCAGCTCATCAGGACAGAACACTGAAGCTTTCTTT. Protein: CASSSGQNTEAFF.

The V gene is TRBV15, the J gene TRBJ1-5; 7 bases are shared with TRBD1. The germline V gene encodes CDR1 LNHNV and CDR2 YYDKDF (reference sequence). The CDR3 extends over 16 amino acids. Losses at the gene ends were 3 bases for V and 3 bases for J; bases not matched to a gene: 8. The CDR3 protein is CATSSGDSRFNQPQHF. The CDR3 DNA reads TGTGCCACCAGCAGTGGGGACAGCAGATTCAATCAGCCCCAGCATTTT. The full variable domain, completed using reference TRBV15 and TRBJ1-5, is DAMVIQNPRYQVTQFGKPVTLSCSQTLNHNVMYWYQQKSSQAPKLLFHYYDKDFNNEADTPDNFQSRRPNTSFCFLDIRSPGLGDTAMYLCATSSGDSRFNQPQHFGDGTRLSIL.

In DNA, the CDR3 is TGCGCCAGCAGCCCAAATACCGGCCAGTCTGAAGCTTTCTTT. The encoded protein is CASSPNTGQSEAFF. The chain joins TRBV5-1 to TRBJ1-1; no reliable D call. The length of the CDR3 is 14 residues. CDR1 and CDR2 (germline): SGHRS, YFSETQ. The V gene lost 4 bases and the J gene lost 6 bases, with 16 bases spanning the gap.

This clone turned up a few times. This chain links TRBV6-5 with TRBJ2-7; D is undetermined. Trimming took 6 bases from V and 2 from J, leaving 11 bases between them. Germline V gene lookup returns CDR1 MNHEY and CDR2 SVGAGI. This CDR3 region has 13 residues. The CDR3: CASSRLGTYEQYF. CDR3 DNA: TGTGCCAGCAGCAGACTCGGTACCTACGAGCAGTACTTC.

J is TRBJ2-5 and V is TRBV15, with no clear D. Germline CDR1 LNHNV, CDR2 YYDKDF (reference sequence). The CDR3 runs 13 residues. Trimming removed 0 bases at V and 5 bases at J, with 7 bases between. CDR3 coding DNA: TGTGCCACCAGCAGAGATAGGATGGAGACCCAGTACTTC. It codes for CATSRDRMETQYF.

A few counts support this clone. The rearrangement links TRBV5-4 to TRBJ2-7; no clear D gene. Germline loops: CDR1 SGHNT, CDR2 YYREEE (reference sequence). CDR3 length: 14 amino acids. The V end lost 1 base, the J end lost 3 bases, and 11 bases lay between the germline ends. CDR3 coding DNA: TGTGCCAGCAGCTTGAAACCAAGAGGCTACGAGCAGTACTTC. Translation: CASSLKPRGYEQYF.

This chain connects TRBV7-8 to TRBJ2-2, with D perhaps TRBD1 or TRBD2 (5 bases each). CDR1 is SGHVS, CDR2 FQNEAQ, per germline. V was shortened by 4 bases and J by 4 bases, with 13 bases between the two germline ends. The CDR3 is made up of 15 amino acids. This CDR3 reads CASSSWGKTTGELFF. The CDR3 DNA reads TGTGCCAGCAGCTCTTGGGGGAAAACCACCGGGGAGCTGTTTTTT.

V gene TRBV18 combines with J gene TRBJ1-6; a possible D gene is TRBD1 (6 bases). The germline V gene encodes CDR1 KGHSH and CDR2 LQKENI. CDR3 length: 15 residues. V was pared by 3 bases and J by 9 bases, with 15 bases between. CDR3 residues: CASSPGAPGTSPLHF. The CDR3 DNA follows: TGTGCCAGCTCACCGGGGGCCCCAGGGACTTCACCCCTCCACTTT.

V usage is TRBV7-9 and J usage is TRBJ1-3, with TRBD1 identical over 7 bases. The J segment lost 0 bases and the V segment lost 4 bases, leaving 6 bases of the junction unmatched. Looked up from germline, CDR1 is SEHNR and CDR2 is FQNEAQ (reference sequence). The CDR3 is made up of 16 amino acids. The CDR3 loop reads CASSSGQLLSGNTIYF. The CDR3 coding sequence is TGTGCCAGCAGCTCGGGACAGCTCCTCTCTGGAAACACCATATATTTT.

This clone was recorded only once. The J gene is TRBJ2-2, the V gene TRBV4-1, with D possibly TRBD2 on 5 matching bases. Germline loops: CDR1 MGHRA, CDR2 YSYEKL. The CDR3 loop spans 15 amino acids. Deletions cut 5 bases from V and 6 bases from J, with 16 bases between. The CDR3 DNA is TGCGCCAGCAGCACGTCACTAGGCTCCGCCGGGGAGCTGTTTTTT. It codes for CASSTSLGSAGELFF.